This record concerns one T cell receptor beta chain sequence. What it recognizes is unknown. From germline, CDR1 is SGHRS and CDR2 YFSETQ. The V end lost 4 bases, the J end lost 0 bases, and 10 bases lay between the germline ends. The CDR3 is 14 amino acids. The source of the sample is a study of T-cell reconstitution after alpha-beta-depleted transplantation in children. Study conclusions and caveats: The study reportedly traced alpha-beta T cells about two months after transplant to several hundred expanded graft clones. Counts and diversity of T cells one year after transplant came mostly from newly produced T cells. Elevated TCRbeta diversity at day 60 was traced, in some patients, to surviving recipient T cells and thymic progenitors.

Unique molecular identifiers were incorporated when the TCRbeta library was constructed. TCRdb reanalysed the PCR reads using MiXCR and keeps one entry per CDR3 protein. The table has about 540,000 distinct CDR3 sequences, 20% to 30% seen once. The sample in question was PBMCs, obtained before TCRalphabeta/CD19-depleted stem cell transplant. The chain is built from TRBV5-1 and TRBJ1-1; D is uncertain. This clonotype originated in a boy less than two years old with Wiskott-Aldrich syndrome, due to receive a stem cell transplant. The CDR3 DNA is TGCGCCAGCAGCCTCTTTGCGATGAACACTGAAGCTTTCTTT. It codes for CASSLFAMNTEAFF.